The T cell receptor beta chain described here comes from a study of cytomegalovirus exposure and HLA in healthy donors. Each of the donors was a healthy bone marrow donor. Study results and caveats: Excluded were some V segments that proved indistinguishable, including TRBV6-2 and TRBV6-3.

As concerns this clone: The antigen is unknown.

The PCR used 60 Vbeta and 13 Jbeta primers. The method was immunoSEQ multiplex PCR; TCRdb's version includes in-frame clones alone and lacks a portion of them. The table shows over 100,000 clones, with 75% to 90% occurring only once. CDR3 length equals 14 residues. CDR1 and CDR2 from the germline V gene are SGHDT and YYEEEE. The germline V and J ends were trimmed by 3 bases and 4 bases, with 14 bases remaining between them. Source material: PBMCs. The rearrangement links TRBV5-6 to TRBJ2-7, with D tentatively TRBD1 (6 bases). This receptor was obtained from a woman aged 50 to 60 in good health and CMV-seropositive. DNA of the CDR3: TGTGCCAGCAGCTCCACGACAGGATTTTACGAGCAGTACTTC. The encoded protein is CASSSTTGFYEQYF. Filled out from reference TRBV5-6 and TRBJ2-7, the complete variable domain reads DAGVTQSPTHLIKTRGQQVTLRCSPKSGHDTVSWYQQALGQGPQFIFQYYEEEERQRGNFPDRFSGHQFPNYSSELNVNALLLGDSALYLCASSSTTGFYEQYFGPGTRLTVT.